This note documents a single T cell receptor beta chain sequence. Its matching antigen is unknown. The CDR3 runs to 13 residues. Germline V lookup: CDR1 SNHLY, CDR2 FYNNEI. This specimen belongs to a study of blood T cells in healthy people across ages. The total RNA that was extracted per sample amounted to at least 5 micrograms. Study-wide findings and caveats: One million T cells yielded diversity estimates that were considered underestimates.

The use of a sample-barcoded 5' primer and a J-beta primer mix characterized a second PCR of roughly 6 to 11 cycles. MiXCR was run by TCRdb on the 5' RACE reads, yielding one entry per CDR3 protein. The table shows roughly 1,500,000 distinct CDR3 sequences, with 42% occurring only once. The sequence came from a young woman in good health. Sequencing was done on a sample of blood. This rearrangement joins TRBV2 to TRBJ1-2; unclear D gene. CDR3 residues: CVITRSASYGYTF. As DNA, the CDR3 is TGTGTCATCACTCGGTCAGCCTCGTATGGCTACACCTTC. The full variable domain, with the rest looked up from reference TRBV2 and TRBJ1-2, is EPEVTQTPSHQVTQMGQEVILRCVPISNHLYFYWYRQILGQKVEFLVSFYNNEISEKSEIFDDQFSVERPDGSNFTLKIRSTKLEDSAMYFCVITRSASYGYTFGSGTRLTVV.